Given below is one T cell receptor (beta chain) in context. This entry comes from a study of response to subunit inactivated influenza vaccine. TCRdb recomputed calls from the RT-PCR reads with MiXCR, one row per CDR3 protein. The repertoire holds 500,000 to 600,000 distinct CDR3 sequences, with 7.6% as singletons. Germline V gene sequence: CDR1 GTSNPN, CDR2 SVGIG (reference sequence). The V and J ends lost 3 bases and 9 bases respectively, with 15 bases between them. The CDR3 totals 13 residues. The clonotype was recovered from a man aged 50 to 69 who received an inactivated influenza vaccine. This material consisted of PBMCs from blood, taken about 23 months after vaccination. The chain has TRBV30 and TRBJ2-1; D remains unclear. The CDR3 sequence: CAWRPGLFGEQFF. The CDR3 DNA sequence: TGTGCCTGGAGGCCTGGGCTGTTCGGTGAGCAGTTCTTC.